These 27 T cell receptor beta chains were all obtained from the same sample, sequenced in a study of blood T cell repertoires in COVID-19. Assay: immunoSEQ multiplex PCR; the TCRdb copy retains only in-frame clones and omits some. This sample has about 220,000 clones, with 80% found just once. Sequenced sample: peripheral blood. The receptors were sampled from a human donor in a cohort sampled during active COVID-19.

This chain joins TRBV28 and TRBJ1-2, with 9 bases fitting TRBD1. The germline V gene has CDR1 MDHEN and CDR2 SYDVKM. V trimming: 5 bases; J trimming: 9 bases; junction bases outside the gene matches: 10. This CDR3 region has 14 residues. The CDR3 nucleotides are TGTGCCAGCAGTCTGGGGACAGGGTTTTTTCGCTACACCTTC. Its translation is CASSLGTGFFRYTF.

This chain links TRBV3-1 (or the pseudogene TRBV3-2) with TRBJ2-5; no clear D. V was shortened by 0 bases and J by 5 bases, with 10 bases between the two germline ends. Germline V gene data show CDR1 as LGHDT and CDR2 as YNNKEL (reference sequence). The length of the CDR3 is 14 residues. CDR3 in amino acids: CASSQDSQSETQYF. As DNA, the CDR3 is TGTGCCAGCAGCCAAGATAGCCAGTCGGAGACCCAGTACTTC.

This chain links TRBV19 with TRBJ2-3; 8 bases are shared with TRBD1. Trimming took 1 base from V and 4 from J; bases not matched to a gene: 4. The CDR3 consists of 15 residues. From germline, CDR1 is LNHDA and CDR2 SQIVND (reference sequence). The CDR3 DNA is TGTGCCAGTAGTATAGGGACAGGGCTGTCAGATACGCAGTATTTT. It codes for CASSIGTGLSDTQYF.

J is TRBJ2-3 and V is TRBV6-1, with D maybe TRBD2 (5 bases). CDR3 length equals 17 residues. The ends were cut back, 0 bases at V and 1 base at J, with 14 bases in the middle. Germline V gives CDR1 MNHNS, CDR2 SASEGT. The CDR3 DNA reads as TGTGCCAGCAGTGAAGCCCCCCTGGAGGTGGGCACAGATACGCAGTATTTT. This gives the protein CASSEAPLEVGTDTQYF.

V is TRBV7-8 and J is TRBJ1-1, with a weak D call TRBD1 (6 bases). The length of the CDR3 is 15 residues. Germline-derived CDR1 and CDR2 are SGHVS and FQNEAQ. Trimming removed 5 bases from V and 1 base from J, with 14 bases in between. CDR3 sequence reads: CASSPGRGENTEAFF. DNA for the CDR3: TGTGCCAGCAGCCCCGGGAGGGGGGAGAACACTGAAGCTTTCTTT. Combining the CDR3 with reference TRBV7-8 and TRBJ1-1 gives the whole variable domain GAGVSQSPRYKVAKRGQDVALRCDPISGHVSLFWYQQALGQGPEFLTYFQNEAQLDKSGLPSDRFFAERPEGSVSTLKIQRTQQEDSAVYLCASSPGRGENTEAFFGQGTRLTVV.

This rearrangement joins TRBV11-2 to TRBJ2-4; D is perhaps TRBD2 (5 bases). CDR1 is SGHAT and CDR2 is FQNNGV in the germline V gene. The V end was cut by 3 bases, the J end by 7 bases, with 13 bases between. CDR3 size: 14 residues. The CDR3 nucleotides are TGTGCCAGCAGCTTCAGCATGACGGGGAACATTCAGTACTTC. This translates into CASSFSMTGNIQYF.

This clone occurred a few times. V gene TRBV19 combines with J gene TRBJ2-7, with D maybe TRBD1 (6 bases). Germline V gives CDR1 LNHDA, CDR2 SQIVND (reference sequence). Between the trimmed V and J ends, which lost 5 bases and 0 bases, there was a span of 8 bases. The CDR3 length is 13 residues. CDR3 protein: CASSPGHSYEQYF. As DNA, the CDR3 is TGTGCCAGTAGTCCGGGACACTCCTACGAGCAGTACTTC.

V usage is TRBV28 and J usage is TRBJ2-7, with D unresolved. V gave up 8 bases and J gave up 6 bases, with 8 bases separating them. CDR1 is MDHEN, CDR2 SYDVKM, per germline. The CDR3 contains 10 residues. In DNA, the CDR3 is TGTGCCAGCGCGGTTAGCGAGCAGTACTTC. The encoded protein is CASAVSEQYF.

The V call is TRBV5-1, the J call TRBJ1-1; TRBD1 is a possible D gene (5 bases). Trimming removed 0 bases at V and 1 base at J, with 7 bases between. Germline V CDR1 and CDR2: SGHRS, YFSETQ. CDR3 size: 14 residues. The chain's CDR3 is CASSLDTGNTEAFF. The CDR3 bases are TGCGCCAGCAGCTTGGATACAGGGAACACTGAAGCTTTCTTT.

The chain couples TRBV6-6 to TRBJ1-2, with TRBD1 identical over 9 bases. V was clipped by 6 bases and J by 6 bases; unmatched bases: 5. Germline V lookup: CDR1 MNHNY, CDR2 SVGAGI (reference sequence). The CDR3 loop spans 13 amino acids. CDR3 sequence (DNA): TGTGCCAGCAGATACCGGACAGGGGATGGCTACACCTTC. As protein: CASRYRTGDGYTF.

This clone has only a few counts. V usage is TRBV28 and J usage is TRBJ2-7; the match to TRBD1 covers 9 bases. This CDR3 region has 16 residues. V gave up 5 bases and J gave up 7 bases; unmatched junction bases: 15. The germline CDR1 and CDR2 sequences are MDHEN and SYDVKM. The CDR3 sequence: CASSRFGQGRREEQYF. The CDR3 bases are TGTGCCAGCAGTCGGTTTGGACAGGGGCGTCGGGAGGAGCAGTACTTC.

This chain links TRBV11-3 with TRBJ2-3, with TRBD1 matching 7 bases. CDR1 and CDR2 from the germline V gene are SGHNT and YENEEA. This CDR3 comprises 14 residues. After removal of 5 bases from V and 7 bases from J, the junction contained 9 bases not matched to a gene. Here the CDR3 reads CASSPRQGGNTQYF. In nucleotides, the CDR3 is TGTGCCAGCAGCCCAAGACAGGGTGGAAATACGCAGTATTTT.

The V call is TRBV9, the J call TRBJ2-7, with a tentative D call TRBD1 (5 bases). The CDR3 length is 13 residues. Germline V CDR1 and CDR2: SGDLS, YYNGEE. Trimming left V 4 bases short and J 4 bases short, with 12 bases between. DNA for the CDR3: TGTGCCAGCAGCCCTCCGCAGGGATACGAGCAGTACTTC. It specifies CASSPPQGYEQYF.

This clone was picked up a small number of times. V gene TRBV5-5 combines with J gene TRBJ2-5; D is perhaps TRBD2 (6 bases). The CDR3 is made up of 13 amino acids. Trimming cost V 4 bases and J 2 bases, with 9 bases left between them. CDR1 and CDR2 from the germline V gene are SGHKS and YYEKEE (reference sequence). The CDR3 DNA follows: TGTGCCAGCAGCGTGGGACTTCAAGAGACCCAGTACTTC. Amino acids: CASSVGLQETQYF.

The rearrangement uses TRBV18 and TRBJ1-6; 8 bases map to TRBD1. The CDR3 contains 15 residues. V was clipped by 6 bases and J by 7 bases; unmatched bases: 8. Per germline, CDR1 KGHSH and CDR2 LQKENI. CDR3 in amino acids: CASSLSDRGNSPLHF. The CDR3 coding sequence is TGTGCCAGCTCCCTTAGCGACAGGGGAAATTCACCCCTCCACTTT.

CDR3 region: CATWERGEGETQYF. The CDR3 nucleotides read TGTGCCACCTGGGAGCGGGGGGAGGGAGAGACCCAGTACTTC. The chain carries TRBV6-5 and TRBJ2-5; the match to TRBD2 covers 9 bases. V was clipped by 10 bases and J by 4 bases; unmatched bases: 10. Germline V gene sequence: CDR1 MNHEY, CDR2 SVGAGI. The CDR3 is made up of 14 amino acids.

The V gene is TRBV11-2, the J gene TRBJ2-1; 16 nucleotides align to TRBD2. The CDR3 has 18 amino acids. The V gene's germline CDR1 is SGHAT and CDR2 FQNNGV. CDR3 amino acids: CGTNPGTSGGASYNEQFF. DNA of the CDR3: TGTGGAACGAATCCCGGGACTAGCGGGGGGGCATCCTACAATGAGCAGTTCTTC.

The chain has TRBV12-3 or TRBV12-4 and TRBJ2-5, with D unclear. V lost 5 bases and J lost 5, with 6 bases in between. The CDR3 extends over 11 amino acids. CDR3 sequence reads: CASSLGETQYF. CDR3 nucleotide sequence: TGTGCCAGCAGTCTCGGGGAGACCCAGTACTTC.

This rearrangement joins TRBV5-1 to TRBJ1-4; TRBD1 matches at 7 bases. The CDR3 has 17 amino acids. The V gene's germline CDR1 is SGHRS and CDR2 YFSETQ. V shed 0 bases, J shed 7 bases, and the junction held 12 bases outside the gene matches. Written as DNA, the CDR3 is TGCGCCAGCAGCTTGGACAGGGGCTCCGACATAGCTGAAAAACTGTTTTTT. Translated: CASSLDRGSDIAEKLFF. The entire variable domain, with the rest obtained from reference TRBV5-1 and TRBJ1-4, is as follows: KAGVTQTPRYLIKTRGQQVTLSCSPISGHRSVSWYQQTPGQGLQFLFEYFSETQRNKGNFPGRFSGRQFSNSRSEMNVSTLELGDSALYLCASSLDRGSDIAEKLFFGSGTQLSVL.

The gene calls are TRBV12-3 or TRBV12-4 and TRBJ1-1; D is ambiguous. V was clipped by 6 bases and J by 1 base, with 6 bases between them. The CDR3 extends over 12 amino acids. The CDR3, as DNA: TGTGCCAGCAGCCCCAGGAACACTGAAGCTTTCTTT. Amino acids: CASSPRNTEAFF.

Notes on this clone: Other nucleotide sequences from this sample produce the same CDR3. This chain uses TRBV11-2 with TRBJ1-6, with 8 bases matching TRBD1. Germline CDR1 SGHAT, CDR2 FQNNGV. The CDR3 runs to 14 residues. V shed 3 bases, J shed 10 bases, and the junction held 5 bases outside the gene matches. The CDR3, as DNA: TGTGCCAGCAGCTTCGGACAGGGAGGGTCACCCCTCCACTTT. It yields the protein CASSFGQGGSPLHF. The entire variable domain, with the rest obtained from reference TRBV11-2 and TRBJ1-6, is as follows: EAGVAQSPRYKIIEKRQSVAFWCNPISGHATLYWYQQILGQGPKLLIQFQNNGVVDDSQLPKDRFSAERLKGVDSTLKIQPAKLEDSAVYLCASSFGQGGSPLHFGNGTRLTVT.

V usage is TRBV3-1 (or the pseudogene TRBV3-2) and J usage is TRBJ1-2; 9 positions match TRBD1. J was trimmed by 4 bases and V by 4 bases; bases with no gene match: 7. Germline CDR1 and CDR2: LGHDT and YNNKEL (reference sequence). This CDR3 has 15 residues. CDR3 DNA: TGTGCCAGCAGCCCCCGGGGGGGACAGGGCTATGGCTACACCTTC. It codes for CASSPRGGQGYGYTF.

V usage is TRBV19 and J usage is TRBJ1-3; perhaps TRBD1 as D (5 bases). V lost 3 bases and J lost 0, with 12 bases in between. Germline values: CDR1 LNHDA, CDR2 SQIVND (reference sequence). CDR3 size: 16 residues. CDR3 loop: CASSISTGSSGNTIYF. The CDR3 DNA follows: TGTGCCAGTAGTATTAGTACAGGCAGCTCTGGAAACACCATATATTTT.

The CDR3 coding sequence is TGTGCCAGCAGCCCGACAGGGGACACTAGCAATCAGCCCCAGCATTTT. Protein sequence: CASSPTGDTSNQPQHF. V and J are TRBV5-5 and TRBJ1-5; 8 bases align to TRBD1. After removal of 4 bases from V and 0 bases from J, the junction contained 6 bases not matched to a gene. The CDR3 contains 16 residues. The germline gives CDR1 SGHKS, CDR2 YYEKEE (reference sequence).

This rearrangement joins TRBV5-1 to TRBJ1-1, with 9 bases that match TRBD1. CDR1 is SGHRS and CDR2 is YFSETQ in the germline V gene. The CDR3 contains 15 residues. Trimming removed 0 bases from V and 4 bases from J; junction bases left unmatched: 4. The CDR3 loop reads CASSLGSGQGTEAFF. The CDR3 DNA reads TGCGCCAGCAGCTTGGGATCGGGACAGGGCACTGAAGCTTTCTTT.

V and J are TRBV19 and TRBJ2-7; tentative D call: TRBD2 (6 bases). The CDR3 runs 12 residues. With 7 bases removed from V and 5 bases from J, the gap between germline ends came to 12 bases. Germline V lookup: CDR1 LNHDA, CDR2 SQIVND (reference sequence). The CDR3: CASNNREDEQYF. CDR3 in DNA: TGTGCCAGTAATAATAGGGAGGACGAGCAGTACTTC.

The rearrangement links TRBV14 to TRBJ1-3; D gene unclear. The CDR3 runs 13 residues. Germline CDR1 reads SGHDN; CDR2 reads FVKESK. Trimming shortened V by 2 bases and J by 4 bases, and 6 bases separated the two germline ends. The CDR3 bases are TGTGCCAGCAGCCAATTTGCGGGAAACACCATATATTTT. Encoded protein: CASSQFAGNTIYF.